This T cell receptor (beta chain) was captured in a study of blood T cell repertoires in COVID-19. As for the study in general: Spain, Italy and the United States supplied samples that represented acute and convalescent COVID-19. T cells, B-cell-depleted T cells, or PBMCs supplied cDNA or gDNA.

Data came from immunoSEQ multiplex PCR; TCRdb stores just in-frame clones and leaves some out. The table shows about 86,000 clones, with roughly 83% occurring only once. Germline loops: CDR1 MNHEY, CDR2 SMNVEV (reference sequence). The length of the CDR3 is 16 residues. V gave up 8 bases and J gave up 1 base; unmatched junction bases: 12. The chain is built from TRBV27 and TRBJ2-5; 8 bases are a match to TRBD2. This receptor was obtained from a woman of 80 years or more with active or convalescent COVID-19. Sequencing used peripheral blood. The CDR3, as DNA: TGTGCCAGCCCCCTCTGGATAGCGGGGCCCCAAGAGACCCAGTACTTC. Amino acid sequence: CASPLWIAGPQETQYF.